This T cell receptor (beta chain) was captured by sequencing in a study of T-cell memory formation after mild COVID-19. TCRdb redid the calling of the 5' RACE reads with MiXCR, one entry per CDR3 protein. The sample has 300,000 to 400,000 distinct CDR3 sequences; approximately 15% are singletons. CDR3 length: 14 residues. In germline, CDR1 is SGHTA, CDR2 FQGNSA. Trimming took 1 base from V and 4 from J, leaving 10 bases between them. This receptor was identified in a man younger than 35 who had mild COVID-19 (a few samples of this study predate the infection). Cell type and time point are not known. The chain carries TRBV7-2 and TRBJ1-1; maybe TRBD1 (5 bases). The specimen sequenced was PBMCs or a T cell subset sorted from them (not recorded which). The CDR3 DNA reads TGTGCCAGCAGCTTAGAGGGGCGCATCACTGAAGCTTTCTTT. Residues: CASSLEGRITEAFF. Together with reference TRBV7-2 and TRBJ1-1, the CDR3 gives the full variable domain: GAGVSQSPSNKVTEKGKDVELRCDPISGHTALYWYRQSLGQGLEFLIYFQGNSAPDKSGLPSDRFSAERTGGSVSTLTIQRTQQEDSAVYLCASSLEGRITEAFFGQGTRLTVV.